This TCR beta chain was sequenced for a study of naive and memory T cell subsets. Study-level findings and limits: Between naive and memory subsets, TCR abundance power law exponents differed. A clonotype means one alpha or beta sequence, not an alpha/beta pair. Expression changes during T cell differentiation may affect RNA-based TCR counts.

Four subsets defined by CD45RA and CD27 were sorted after CD3, CD4, CD8 and live/dead staining. Both TRBC1 and TRBC2 were covered by a beta constant-region primer of two equimolar oligonucleotides. Nested alpha and beta constant-region primers with the SP2 primer drove four PCR rounds on ligated cDNA. TCRdb reanalysed the UMI-ligation and nested PCR reads using MiXCR and keeps one entry per CDR3 protein. Of 80,000 or so distinct CDR3 sequences in the sample, roughly 9.3% are singletons; the top ten hold over 0.95%. Germline CDR1 is KGHSH and CDR2 is LQKENI. The length of the CDR3 is 12 residues. V was cut by 3 bases and J by 6 bases, with 5 bases left in between. In regard to this clonotype: Its specificity is not known.

This clonotype originated in a human donor in good health. Material: naive CD8+ T cells from blood. The V and J genes are TRBV18 and TRBJ2-2; D remains unclear. CDR3 in amino acids: CASSPPAGELFF. The CDR3 nucleotides are TGTGCCAGCTCACCGCCCGCCGGGGAGCTGTTTTTT.